This T cell receptor beta chain was found in a study of early T cells in non-severe SARS-CoV-2 infection. For the study at large: Sequencing of unsorted whole blood was done on bulk RNA, leaving chains unpaired.

The sample holds many counts of this clonotype. Its antigen is undetermined. This CDR3 region has 17 residues. Germline CDR1 is SGHTA and CDR2 is FQGNSA. Trimming at V came to 5 bases and at J to 0 bases, leaving 11 bases not matched to a gene. Researchers tagged individual cDNA molecules with unique molecular identifiers. TCRdb recomputed calls from the 5' RACE reads with MiXCR, one row per CDR3 protein. This sample carries 50,000 to 70,000 distinct CDR3 sequences, approximately 9.3% of them seen once, and the ten largest clones take around 8.3%. Study outcomes and limitations: VDJdb-based matching was biased toward anti-spike CD8 responses and missed private and CD4 specificities.

This sequence was found in an adult who was a healthcare worker with PCR-confirmed SARS-CoV-2 infection or an uninfected control (not recorded which). The V call is TRBV7-2, the J call TRBJ2-3, with 7 bases identical to TRBD2. The sample taken for sequencing was whole blood. CDR3 sequence reads: CASSERLAAASTDTQYF. For the CDR3, the DNA is TGTGCCAGCAGCGAAAGACTAGCTGCTGCTAGCACAGATACGCAGTATTTT.